The text below deals with one T cell receptor (beta chain). Its antigen remains unidentified. The data derive from a study of T cell repertoires in cytomegalovirus infection. Looking at the study overall: Newly reported HLA-C-restricted and thoroughly characterized HLA-B-restricted CMV epitopes were employed. CMV infection plus the matching HLA type was flagged by public TCR beta signatures.

There are 14 residues in the CDR3. Trimming pared 6 bases from V and 5 bases from J, leaving 14 bases between. Germline CDR1 is DFQATT and CDR2 is SNEGSKA (reference sequence). Study observations and caveats: CMV-specific TCR beta clonotypes restricted by HLA-C dominated the ex vivo response. Pooled public TCR beta family frequency picked out CMV carriers with the relevant HLA.

Each CDR3 protein is one row after TCRdb ran MiXCR on the reads. The top ten clones hold approximately 14% of a sample with about 770,000 distinct CDR3 sequences, about 29% of them seen once. Sample: cultured CD8+ T cells from PBMCs, taken from culture after CMV antigen stimulation. The origin of this receptor is a human donor in good health (CMV status not recorded). Some clones in this sample may be carry-over from other donors' samples. The chain couples TRBV20-1 to TRBJ1-6; weak D call: TRBD1 (5 bases). This CDR3 reads CSADGTENNSPLHF. Written as DNA, the CDR3 is TGCAGTGCCGACGGGACCGAGAATAATTCACCCCTCCACTTT.